This T cell receptor (beta chain) was found in a study of T cell changes during pregnancy in multiple sclerosis (dated by TCRdb to the late 2010s). Notes on the research overall: The study looked at changes in the T cell repertoire across pregnancy in women with multiple sclerosis.

The CDR3 starts with the cysteine, ends with the phenylalanine, and has 15 residues. Only CDR3 DNA is held: 45 bases, read in frame from base 1. CDR1 MDHEN and CDR2 SYDVKM were looked up in the germline V gene. V sheds 4 bases and J sheds 6 bases, leaving 18 bases between their ends. The protocol used for the library was the immunoSEQ multiplex PCR assay. TCRdb carries this immuneACCESS record with in-frame sequences only. Its versions omit some clonotypes, under half of them owing to an unresolved V gene in the studies checked, with the rest unexplained. The sample table lists some 70,000 clones, around 90% of them with a count of one. 1.1% to 1.5% of the sample is in the top ten clones. Points on this clone: Its antigen remains undetermined. It has no much larger one-base neighbor in the sample; base qualities were not kept.

The sequence came from a female donor in good health, enrolled as a control in a pregnancy study. The source was peripheral blood, collected in the second trimester of pregnancy. The sequence joins TRBV28 to TRBJ1-1; possibly the D gene is TRBD1, per 6 matching bases. The CDR3 region: CASSSTGTVNPEAFF. The sequence in DNA is TGTGCCAGCAGTTCAACAGGGACGGTAAACCCTGAAGCTTTCTTT.